The rows below give T cell receptor beta chains drawn from one sample of a study of T cell changes during pregnancy in multiple sclerosis. Produced via immunoSEQ multiplex PCR; TCRdb's table is partial and in-frame only. The sample holds about 93,000 clones, 85% to 95% seen once. Source: peripheral blood, taken after pregnancy. The source is a female donor with multiple sclerosis, enrolled in a pregnancy study. Both conserved end residues are part of each CDR3. The D gene is left open where the match is weak. Expanded clones are given a class, and other clones once, few, many or no size at all.

>.|TRBV6-1|TRBJ1-2|.
TGTGCCAGCAGTGAATACCAGACACCCACGTCTAACTATGGCTACACCTTC
CASSEYQTPTSNYGYTF
>.|TRBV5-6|TRBJ2-7|.
TGTGCCAGTACCATAGCCGGAAACTACGAGCAGTACTTC
CASTIAGNYEQYF
>.|TRBV30|TRBJ2-7|.
TGTGCCTGGAGTGAGTTCGGCTACGAGCAGTACTTC
CAWSEFGYEQYF
>TRBD1|TRBV19|TRBJ1-1|.
TGTGCCAGTATTGCCAGGGGGCGGAACACTGAAGCTTTCTTT
CASIARGRNTEAFF
>.|TRBV6-1|TRBJ1-2|.
TGTGCCAGCATGGTTCAGGGGATTGGCTACACCTTC
CASMVQGIGYTF
>.|TRBV25-1|TRBJ1-5|.
TGTGCCAGCAGTGAATTGGGCGTAACATATCCCCAGCCCCAGCATTTT
CASSELGVTYPQPQHF
>TRBD1|TRBV5-1|TRBJ1-3|.
TGCGCCAGCAGCTTGGAAGAGAGGACAGGGGGATTCTCTGGAAACACCATATATTTT
CASSLEERTGGFSGNTIYF
>.|TRBV25-1|TRBJ2-7|.
TGTGCCAGCAGTGTTAGGGACACCGTCTACGAGCAGTACTTC
CASSVRDTVYEQYF
>TRBD1|TRBV2|TRBJ1-3|.
TGTGCCAGCAGAGCAACCGGGACAGGGGTAAACACCATATATTTT
CASRATGTGVNTIYF
>.|TRBV20-1|TRBJ1-2|.
TGCAGTGCTATAGCTAACTATGGCTACACCTTC
CSAIANYGYTF
>.|TRBV20-1|TRBJ2-7|.
TGCAGTGCCCAGGGGGGCTACGAGCAGTACTTC
CSAQGGYEQYF
>.|TRBV30|TRBJ2-3|.
TGTGCCTGGAGTGTAACCCCGAGTGGGCCAGTTACGCAGTATTTT
CAWSVTPSGPVTQYF
>TRBD1|TRBV9|TRBJ2-1|.
TGTGCCAGCAGCGCACAGGGGGCCTATGAGCAGTTCTTC
CASSAQGAYEQFF
>TRBD1|TRBV5-4|TRBJ1-2|few
TGTGCCAGCAGGAAGGGACAGACAGAATATGGCTACACCTTC
CASRKGQTEYGYTF
>TRBD1|TRBV7-9|TRBJ1-1|.
TGTGCCAGCAGCTCATTAACCGGGACAGGGAAGAACACTGAAGCTTTCTTT
CASSSLTGTGKNTEAFF
>TRBD1|TRBV19|TRBJ1-1|.
TGTGCCAGTAGGTTGACGGGACAGTTGAACACTGAAGCTTTCTTT
CASRLTGQLNTEAFF
>TRBD2|TRBV4-1|TRBJ2-7|.
TGCGCCAGCAGCCAAGATCGGGGGGCCTACGAGCAGTACTTC
CASSQDRGAYEQYF
>TRBD1|TRBV7-6|TRBJ1-2|.
TGTGCCAGCAGCTCAGGGACAGACCCTAACTATGGCTACACCTTC
CASSSGTDPNYGYTF
>.|TRBV27|TRBJ1-2|.
TGTGCCAGCAGTTTACTTCCGACAGAGCTCTATGGCTACACCTTC
CASSLLPTELYGYTF
>TRBD2|TRBV2|TRBJ2-4|.
TGTGCCAGCAGTGGGACTAGCGGTCGGAACGCGGTGGCCAAAAACATTCAGTACTTC
CASSGTSGRNAVAKNIQYF
>.|TRBV4-3|TRBJ2-5|.
TGCGCCAGCAGCCCCTCCCGGGGACACATAGAGACCCAGTACTTC
CASSPSRGHIETQYF
>.|TRBV7-7|TRBJ2-2|.
TGTGCCAGCAGCCCAGGATACAGGGCAACCGGGGAGCTGTTTTTT
CASSPGYRATGELFF
>.|TRBV12-5|TRBJ2-7|.
TGTGCTAGTGGTTTGGTCCTACGGACAATAGACGAGCAGTACTTC
CASGLVLRTIDEQYF
>.|TRBV7-3|TRBJ2-3|.
TGTGCCAGCAGCCCGAGTACGACAGATACGCAGTATTTT
CASSPSTTDTQYF
>TRBD2|TRBV18|TRBJ2-3|.
TGTGCCAGCTCGCCCCGCCAGCGGGAGGGCGGAGATACGCAGTATTTT
CASSPRQREGGDTQYF
>TRBD1|TRBV19|TRBJ1-2|.
TGTGCCAGTAGTATCGGGTGGACAGGGCTCAACTATGGCTACACCTTC
CASSIGWTGLNYGYTF
>TRBD1|TRBV5-1|TRBJ1-2|.
TGCGCCAGCAGTTTTCCGGGACAGCCCTATGGCTACACCTTC
CASSFPGQPYGYTF
>TRBD1|TRBV9|TRBJ1-6|once
TGTGCCAGCAGCGTTGGGGACAGGGGTAATTCACCCCTCCACTTT
CASSVGDRGNSPLHF
>.|TRBV27|TRBJ1-4|.
TGTGCCAGCAGTTTATTGGGCTATTCGTACGAAAAACTGTTTTTT
CASSLLGYSYEKLFF